Sequencing of this T cell receptor (beta chain) was carried out in a study of T cell responses to AZD1222 COVID-19 vaccine. Study-wide results and limits: It was only after the peak T cell response that any repertoires were sampled. Females outnumbered males among donors, who were mostly white British; clonal diversity was possibly underestimated. Just five or six AZD1222 recipients tested seropositive at baseline. When two AZD1222 doses had been given, Spike-specific TCR breadth and depth rose.

About this clone itself: The target antigen is unknown.

The table came from immunoSEQ multiplex PCR; TCRdb's copy has only in-frame clones and leaves some out. This sample has 90,000 or so clones; around nine tenths occur once, and the top ten carry approximately 5%. V lost 4 bases to trimming and J lost 12 bases; unmatched junction nucleotides: 9. This CDR3 spans 14 amino acids. Germline lookup yields CDR1 SGHRS and CDR2 YFSETQ. The TCR comes from an adult who received the AZD1222 COVID-19 vaccine. The chain is built from TRBV5-1 and TRBJ2-1; 11 bases line up with TRBD2. Material: peripheral blood, obtained 28 days after the second AZD1222 dose. CDR3 in DNA: TGCGCCAGCAGCACGACTAGCGGGGTGCCTCGGCAGTTCTTC. Protein: CASSTTSGVPRQFF. The variable domain in full, with the rest retrieved from reference TRBV5-1 and TRBJ2-1, is KAGVTQTPRYLIKTRGQQVTLSCSPISGHRSVSWYQQTPGQGLQFLFEYFSETQRNKGNFPGRFSGRQFSNSRSEMNVSTLELGDSALYLCASSTTSGVPRQFFGPGTRLTVL.